The 10 T cell receptor beta chains below all came from one sample that was sequenced in a study of T cells in Graves' hyperthyroidism and ophthalmopathy (dated by TCRdb to 2018 to 2020). The protocol used for the library was multiplex PCR. TCRdb records Illumina HiSeq 2000 as the sequencer. TCR beta CDR3 regions were amplified from RNA transcripts. A first-round RT-PCR of the TCR CDR3 used the HTBI primer set with the Qiagen OneStep RT-PCR kit. TCRdb redid the processing of the public reads, applying fastp at Q25 and MiXCR, and retained in-frame beta chains. Under each unique CDR3 protein, matching rows form one entry showing the most common genes and DNA. This sample holds 700,000 to 950,000 distinct CDR3 sequences; roughly a third were observed only once. The top ten hold around 32% of the sample. Sequencing was done on a sample of blood. The source is a woman in her thirties or forties with Graves' hyperthyroidism.

The chain combines TRBV14 with TRBJ1-6; 7 bases agree with TRBD1. Per the germline V gene, CDR1 is SGHDN and CDR2 is FVKESK. CDR3 length equals 15 residues. With 10 bases clipped from V and 2 bases from J, the junction kept 8 bases outside the gene matches. CDR3 in DNA: TGTGCCATCTCCATTGGACAGGCCTATAATTCACCCCTCCACTTT. Its translation: CAISIGQAYNSPLHF.

This clonotype was seen many times. The genes are TRBV14 and TRBJ2-5; no firm D call. The CDR3 has 14 amino acids. Germline V gene lookup returns CDR1 SGHDN and CDR2 FVKESK. Trimming removed 1 base at V and 1 base at J, with 7 bases between. In DNA form, the CDR3 reads TGTGCCAGCAGCCAAGTTGAATCCCAAGAGACCCAGTACTTC. Translating it yields CASSQVESQETQYF.

About this clonotype: A much larger clonotype is one base distant, so this may be a read error. The chain has TRBV29-1 and TRBJ2-7; D may match TRBD1 or TRBD2 (6 bases each). The CDR3 covers 13 residues. The V and J ends lost 4 bases and 6 bases respectively, with 16 bases between them. The germline gives CDR1 SQVTM, CDR2 ANQGSEA. CDR3 DNA: TGCAGCGTTGTAGAAGGAGGGGGACGCGAGCAGTACTTC. Translating it yields CSVVEGGGREQYF.

Regarding this clonotype: A read error may be the cause here, since a much bigger clone is one base away. As the CDR3 is not closed by the conserved phenylalanine or tryptophan, this likely results from a read error. Here the CDR3 reads CSAYDQRGGANEQYL. The CDR3 DNA sequence: TGCAGTGCTTACGACCAGCGGGGGGGGGCCAACGAGCAGTACCTC. The rearrangement uses TRBV20-1 and TRBJ2-7; TRBD2 aligns across 10 bases. Germline values: CDR1 DFQATT, CDR2 SNEGSKA (reference sequence). Unmatched junction bases numbered 12, after V lost 5 bases and J lost 5 bases. The CDR3 has 15 residues.

This chain uses TRBV19 with TRBJ2-7, with D possibly TRBD2 on 5 matching bases. Trimming took off 3 bases at V and 5 bases at J, with 17 bases between the two ends. CDR1 and CDR2 (germline): LNHDA, SQIVND (reference sequence). The CDR3 consists of 15 residues. The CDR3 DNA sequence: TGTGCCAGTAGTATGCAACTCGGGGTTAGCCACGAGCAGTACTTC. This translates into CASSMQLGVSHEQYF.

This rearrangement joins TRBV20-1 to TRBJ2-3, with 12 positions matching TRBD2. The CDR3 covers 16 residues. Germline CDR1 is DFQATT and CDR2 is SNEGSKA (reference sequence). The CDR3 coding sequence is TGCAGCACTGTGACTAGCGGGAGCGTTGACACAGATACGCAGTATTTT. It is translated as CSTVTSGSVDTDTQYF.

This clonotype was seen many times. The V call is TRBV2, the J call TRBJ2-2; 11 bases line up with TRBD1. The V gene end was trimmed by 6 bases and the J gene end by 8 bases; junction bases not matched to a gene: 5. This CDR3 comprises 14 residues. Germline values: CDR1 SNHLY, CDR2 FYNNEI. CDR3 DNA: TGTGCCAGCAGGCGGACAGGGGGCACGGGGGAGCTGTTTTTT. Amino acids: CASRRTGGTGELFF.

For this clonotype: Just one base apart from a much larger clone, this may be a read error. V is TRBV20-1 and J is TRBJ2-5, with TRBD2 as a possible D gene (6 bases). This CDR3 contains 14 residues. Germline CDR1 DFQATT, CDR2 SNEGSKA (reference sequence). As DNA, the CDR3 is TGCAGCCCAGGTAGCGGACCCCTCCAAGAGACCCAGTACTTC. This translates into CSPGSGPLQETQYF.

This clonotype was seen ten or more times. The rearrangement joins TRBV7-9 to TRBJ2-7; no reliable D call. The germline CDR1 and CDR2 sequences are SEHNR and FQNEAQ (reference sequence). Deletions cut 5 bases from V and 0 bases from J, with 14 bases between. The CDR3 spans 15 residues. As DNA, the CDR3 is TGTGCCAGCAGCGACCCTTCGAGGAGCTCCTACGAGCAGTACTTC. Translated, it gives CASSDPSRSSYEQYF.

This clonotype turned up a few times. The rearrangement links TRBV10-1 to TRBJ2-7, with a tentative D call TRBD1 (6 bases). Trimming left V 0 bases short and J 0 bases short, with 12 bases between. CDR1 is WNHNN, CDR2 SYGVQD, per germline (reference sequence). The CDR3 spans 16 residues. CDR3 sequence reads: CASSESTRGNSYEQYF. The CDR3 nucleotides read TGCGCCAGCAGTGAGTCGACAAGGGGGAACTCCTACGAGCAGTACTTC.